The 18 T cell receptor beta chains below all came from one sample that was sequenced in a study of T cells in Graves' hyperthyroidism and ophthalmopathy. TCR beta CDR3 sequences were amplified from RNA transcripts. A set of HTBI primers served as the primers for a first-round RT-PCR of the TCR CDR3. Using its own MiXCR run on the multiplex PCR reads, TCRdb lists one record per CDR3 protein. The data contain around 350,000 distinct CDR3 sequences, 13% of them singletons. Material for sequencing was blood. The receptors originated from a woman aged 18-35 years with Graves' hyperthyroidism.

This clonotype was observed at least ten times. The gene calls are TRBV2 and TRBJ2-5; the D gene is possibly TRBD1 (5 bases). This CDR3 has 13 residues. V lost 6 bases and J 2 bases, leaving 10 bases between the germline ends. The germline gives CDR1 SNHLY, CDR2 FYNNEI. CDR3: CASRGPAQETQYF. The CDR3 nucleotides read TGTGCCAGCAGGGGGCCAGCTCAAGAGACCCAGTACTTC.

CDR3 DNA: TGTGCCAGTAGCCGAACACAGGGCACCTACGAGCAGTACTTC. This sequence encodes CASSRTQGTYEQYF. The V gene is TRBV19, the J gene TRBJ2-7, with D maybe TRBD1 (6 bases). V lost 6 bases to trimming and J lost 2 bases, with 14 bases between them. This CDR3 region has 14 residues. Germline V gene lookup returns CDR1 LNHDA and CDR2 SQIVND (reference sequence).

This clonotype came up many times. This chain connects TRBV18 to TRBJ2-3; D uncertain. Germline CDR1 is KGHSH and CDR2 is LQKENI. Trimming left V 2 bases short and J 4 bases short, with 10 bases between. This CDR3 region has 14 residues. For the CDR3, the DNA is TGTGCCAGCTCACCAACGTTTGTCGCAGATACGCAGTATTTT. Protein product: CASSPTFVADTQYF. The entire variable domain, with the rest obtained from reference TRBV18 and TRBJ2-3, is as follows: NAGVMQNPRHLVRRRGQEARLRCSPMKGHSHVYWYRQLPEEGLKFMVYLQKENIIDESGMPKERFSAEFPKEGPSILRIQQVVRGDSAAYFCASSPTFVADTQYFGPGTRLTVL.

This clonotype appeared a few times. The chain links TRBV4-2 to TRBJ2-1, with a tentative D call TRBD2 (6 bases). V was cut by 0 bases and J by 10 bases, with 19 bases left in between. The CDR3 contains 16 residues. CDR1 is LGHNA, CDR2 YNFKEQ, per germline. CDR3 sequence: CASSQESSYGGPEQFF. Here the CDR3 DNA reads TGTGCCAGCAGCCAAGAGTCGAGTTACGGAGGGCCGGAGCAGTTCTTC.

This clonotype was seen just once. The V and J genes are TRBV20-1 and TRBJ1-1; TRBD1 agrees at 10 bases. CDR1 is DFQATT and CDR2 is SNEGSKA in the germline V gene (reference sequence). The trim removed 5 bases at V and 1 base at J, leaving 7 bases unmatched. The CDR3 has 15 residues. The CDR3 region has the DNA TGCAGTGCTCCTGGGGACAGGGGAAGGAACACTGAAGCTTTCTTT. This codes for CSAPGDRGRNTEAFF.

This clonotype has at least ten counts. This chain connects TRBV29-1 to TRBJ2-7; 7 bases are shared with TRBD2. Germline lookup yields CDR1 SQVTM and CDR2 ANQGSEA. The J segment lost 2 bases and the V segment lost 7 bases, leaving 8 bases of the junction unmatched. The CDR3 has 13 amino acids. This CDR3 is CSAAGDYTYEQYF. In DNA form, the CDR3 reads TGCAGCGCCGCCGGGGACTACACCTACGAGCAGTACTTC.

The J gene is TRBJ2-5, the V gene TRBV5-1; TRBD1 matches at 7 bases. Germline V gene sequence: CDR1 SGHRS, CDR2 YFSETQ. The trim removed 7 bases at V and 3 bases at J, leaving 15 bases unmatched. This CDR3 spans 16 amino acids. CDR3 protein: CASSAPTGAREETQYF. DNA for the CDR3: TGCGCCAGCTCGGCCCCAACAGGGGCGAGAGAAGAGACCCAGTACTTC.

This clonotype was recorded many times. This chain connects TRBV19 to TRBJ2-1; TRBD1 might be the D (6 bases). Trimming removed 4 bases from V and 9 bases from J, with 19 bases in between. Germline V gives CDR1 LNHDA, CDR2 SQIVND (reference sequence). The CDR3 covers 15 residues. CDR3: CASSNPTRGSSEQFF. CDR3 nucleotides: TGTGCCAGTAGTAACCCCACTAGGGGGTCAAGTGAGCAGTTCTTC.

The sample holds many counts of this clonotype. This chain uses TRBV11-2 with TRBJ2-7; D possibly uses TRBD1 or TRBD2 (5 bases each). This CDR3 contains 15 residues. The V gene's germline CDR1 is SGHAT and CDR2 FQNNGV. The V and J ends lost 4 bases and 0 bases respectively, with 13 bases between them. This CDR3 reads CASSSVGRYSYEQYF. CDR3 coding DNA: TGTGCCAGCAGCTCCGTGGGACGCTACTCCTACGAGCAGTACTTC.

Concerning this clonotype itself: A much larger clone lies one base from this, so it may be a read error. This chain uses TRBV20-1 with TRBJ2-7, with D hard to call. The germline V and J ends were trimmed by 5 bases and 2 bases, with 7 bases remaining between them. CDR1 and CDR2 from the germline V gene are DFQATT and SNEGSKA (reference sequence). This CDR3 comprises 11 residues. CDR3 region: CSAWVPYEQYF. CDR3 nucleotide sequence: TGCAGTGCTTGGGTCCCCTACGAGCAGTACTTC.

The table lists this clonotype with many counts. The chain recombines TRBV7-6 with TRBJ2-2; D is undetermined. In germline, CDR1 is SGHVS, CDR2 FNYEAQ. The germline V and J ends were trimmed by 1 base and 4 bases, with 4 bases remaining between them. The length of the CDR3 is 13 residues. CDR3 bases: TGTGCCAGCAGCTTAGTGCTCACCGGGGAGCTGTTTTTT. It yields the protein CASSLVLTGELFF.

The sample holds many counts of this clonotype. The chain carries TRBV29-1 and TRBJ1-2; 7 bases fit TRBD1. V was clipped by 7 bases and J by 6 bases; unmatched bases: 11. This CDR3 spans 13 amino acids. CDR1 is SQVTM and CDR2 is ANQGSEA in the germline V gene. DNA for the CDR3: TGCAGCGCGGGGGGGACAGCCGTAAATGGCTACACCTTC. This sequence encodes CSAGGTAVNGYTF.

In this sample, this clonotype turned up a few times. This chain's CDR3 is CASSATGDSNQPQHF. The CDR3 coding sequence is TGTGCCAGCAGTGCCACAGGAGATAGCAATCAGCCCCAGCATTTT. The rearrangement links TRBV27 to TRBJ1-5, with D possibly being TRBD1 (5 bases). Germline V lookup: CDR1 MNHEY, CDR2 SMNVEV (reference sequence). Trimming took off 5 bases at V and 0 bases at J, with 11 bases between the two ends. The CDR3 sequence is 15 residues long.

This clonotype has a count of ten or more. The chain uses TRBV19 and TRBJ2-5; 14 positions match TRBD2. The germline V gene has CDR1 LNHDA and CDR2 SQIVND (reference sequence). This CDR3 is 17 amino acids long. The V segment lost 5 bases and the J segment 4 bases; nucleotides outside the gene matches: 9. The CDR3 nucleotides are TGTGCCAGTAGTCCGGGACTAGCGGGAGAGTCATTAGAGACCCAGTACTTC. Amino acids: CASSPGLAGESLETQYF.

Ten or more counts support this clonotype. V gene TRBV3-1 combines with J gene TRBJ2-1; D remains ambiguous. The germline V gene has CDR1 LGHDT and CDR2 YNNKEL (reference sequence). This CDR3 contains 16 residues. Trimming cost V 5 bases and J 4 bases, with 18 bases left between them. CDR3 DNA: TGTGCCAGCAGCGCTGCTAACATCTACCAGTACAATGAGCAGTTCTTC. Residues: CASSAANIYQYNEQFF.

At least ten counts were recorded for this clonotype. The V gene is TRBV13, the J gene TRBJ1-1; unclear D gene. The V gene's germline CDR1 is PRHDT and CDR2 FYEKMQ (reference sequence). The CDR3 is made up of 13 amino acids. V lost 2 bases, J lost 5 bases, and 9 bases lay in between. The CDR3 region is CASSLNPGTEAFF. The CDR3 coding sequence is TGTGCCAGCAGCTTAAACCCGGGAACTGAAGCTTTCTTT.

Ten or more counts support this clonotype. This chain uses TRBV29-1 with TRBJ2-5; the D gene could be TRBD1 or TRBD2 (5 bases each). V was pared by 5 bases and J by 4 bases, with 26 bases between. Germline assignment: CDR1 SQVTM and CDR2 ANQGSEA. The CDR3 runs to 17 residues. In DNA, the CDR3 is TGCAGCGTTCACCGAGGGGCTGCGGACACGGCAATAGAGACCCAGTACTTC. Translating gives CSVHRGAADTAIETQYF.

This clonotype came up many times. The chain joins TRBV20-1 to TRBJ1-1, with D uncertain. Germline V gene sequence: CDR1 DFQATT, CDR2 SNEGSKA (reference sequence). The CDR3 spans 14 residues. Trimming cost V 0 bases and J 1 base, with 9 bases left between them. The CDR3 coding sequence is TGCAGTGCTAGAGATATCGCACAGAACACTGAAGCTTTCTTT. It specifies CSARDIAQNTEAFF.